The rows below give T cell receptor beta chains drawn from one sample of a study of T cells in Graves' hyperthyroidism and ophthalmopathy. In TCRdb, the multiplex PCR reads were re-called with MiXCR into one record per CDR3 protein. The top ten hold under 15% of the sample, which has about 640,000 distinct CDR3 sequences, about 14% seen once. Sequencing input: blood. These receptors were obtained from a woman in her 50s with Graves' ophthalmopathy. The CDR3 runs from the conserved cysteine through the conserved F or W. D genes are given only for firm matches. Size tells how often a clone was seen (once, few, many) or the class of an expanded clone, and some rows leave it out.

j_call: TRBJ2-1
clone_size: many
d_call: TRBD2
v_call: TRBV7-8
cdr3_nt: TGTGCCAGCAGCTTAGCTACTAGCGGGAGCTACAATGAGCAGTTCTTC
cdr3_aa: CASSLATSGSYNEQFF

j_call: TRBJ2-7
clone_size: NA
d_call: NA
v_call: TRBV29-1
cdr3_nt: TGCAGCGTTGTTTTTAGCCTCTTATACGAGCAGTACTTC
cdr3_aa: CSVVFSLLYEQYF

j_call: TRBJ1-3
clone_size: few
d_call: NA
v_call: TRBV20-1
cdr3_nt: TGCAGTGCTAGAGATCCCTCGACCCCCTCTGGAAACACCATATATTTT
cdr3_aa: CSARDPSTPSGNTIYF

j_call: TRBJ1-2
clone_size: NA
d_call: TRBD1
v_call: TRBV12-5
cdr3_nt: TGTGCTAGTGGTTTGGTACTCGGGACAGCGTCTGGCCACACCTTC
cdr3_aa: CASGLVLGTASGHTF

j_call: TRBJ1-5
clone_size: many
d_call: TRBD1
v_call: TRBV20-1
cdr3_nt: TGCAGTGCGGGGGACAGGAGAGGCAATCAGCCCCAGCATTTT
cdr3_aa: CSAGDRRGNQPQHF

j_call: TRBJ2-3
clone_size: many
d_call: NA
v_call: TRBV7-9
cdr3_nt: TGTGCCAGCAGCTTAATGGCCGCCGACACAGATACGCAGTATTTT
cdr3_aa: CASSLMAADTDTQYF

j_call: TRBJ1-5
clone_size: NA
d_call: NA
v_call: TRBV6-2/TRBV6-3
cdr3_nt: TGTGCCAGCAGTTATACCCGTGGGGGGGGAAGCACCGGGGCGGCTAGCAATCAGCCCCAGCATTTT
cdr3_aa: CASSYTRGGGSTGAASNQPQHF

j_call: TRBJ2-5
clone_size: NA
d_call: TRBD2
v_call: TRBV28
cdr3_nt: TGTGCCAGCAGTACTAGCGGGAGTTCGGAGACCCAGTACTTC
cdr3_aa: CASSTSGSSETQYF

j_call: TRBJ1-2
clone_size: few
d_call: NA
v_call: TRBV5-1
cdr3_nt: TGCGCCAGCAGCTTCGGGTCGGGAGGGCCTTTCTATGGCTACACCTTC
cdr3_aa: CASSFGSGGPFYGYTF

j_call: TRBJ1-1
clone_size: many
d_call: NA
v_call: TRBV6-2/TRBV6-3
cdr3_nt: TGTGCCAGCAGCGGCCCGGGACCGAGTGGTAGCACTGAAGCTTTCTTT
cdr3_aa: CASSGPGPSGSTEAFF

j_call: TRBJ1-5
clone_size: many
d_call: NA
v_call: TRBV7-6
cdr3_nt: TGTGCCAGCAGCCCGCGCAGCGATCAGCCCCAGCATTTT
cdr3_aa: CASSPRSDQPQHF

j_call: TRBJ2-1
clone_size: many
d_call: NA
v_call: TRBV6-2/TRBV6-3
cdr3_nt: TGTGCCAGCAGTTACTCGAGCCGGGTTTTATACAATGAGCAGTTCTTC
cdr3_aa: CASSYSSRVLYNEQFF

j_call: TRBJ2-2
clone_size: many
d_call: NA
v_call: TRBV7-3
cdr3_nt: TGTGCCAGCTCACCGCCCGCCGGGGAGCTGTTTTTT
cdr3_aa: CASSPPAGELFF

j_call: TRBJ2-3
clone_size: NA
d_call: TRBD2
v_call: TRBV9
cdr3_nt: TGTGCCAGCACATCAGAGTCTAGCGGGAGTACAGATACGCAGTATTTT
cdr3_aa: CASTSESSGSTDTQYF

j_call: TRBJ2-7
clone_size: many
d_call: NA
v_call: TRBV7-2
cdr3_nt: TGTGCCAGCAGCTCCCAAGGAGACTACGAGCAGTACTTC
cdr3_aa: CASSSQGDYEQYF

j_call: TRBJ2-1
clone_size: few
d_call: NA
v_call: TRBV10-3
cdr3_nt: TGTGCCATGTCGACAGAGACAGCGGATGAGCAGTTCTTC
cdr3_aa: CAMSTETADEQFF

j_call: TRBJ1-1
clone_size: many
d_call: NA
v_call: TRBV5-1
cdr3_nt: TGCGCCAGCAGCTTGGGACAGAAAACTGAAGCTTTCTTT
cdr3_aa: CASSLGQKTEAFF

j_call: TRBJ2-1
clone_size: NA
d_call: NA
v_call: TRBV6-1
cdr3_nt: TGTGCCAGCAGTTTTTACCGGGACATCGACAATGAGCAGTTCTTC
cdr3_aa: CASSFYRDIDNEQFF

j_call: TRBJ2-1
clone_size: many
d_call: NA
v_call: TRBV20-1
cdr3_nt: TGCAGTGCTAGAGGACTAGTCTACAATGAGCAGTTCTTC
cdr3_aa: CSARGLVYNEQFF

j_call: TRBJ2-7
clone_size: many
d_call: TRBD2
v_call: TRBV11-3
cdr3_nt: TGTGCCAGCAGCGGAGCCGTTGCGGGAGGAGGGCTTTTCGCCTACGAGCAGTACTTC
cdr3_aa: CASSGAVAGGGLFAYEQYF

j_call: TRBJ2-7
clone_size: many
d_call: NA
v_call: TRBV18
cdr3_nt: TGTGCCAGCTCAAACCGGGTCGCGATTTACGAGCAGTACTTC
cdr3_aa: CASSNRVAIYEQYF

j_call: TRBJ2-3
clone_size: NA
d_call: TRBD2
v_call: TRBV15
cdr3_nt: TGTGCCACCAGCAGAGCTGGTAGCGGGAGTAGCTCAGATACGCAGTATTTT
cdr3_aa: CATSRAGSGSSSDTQYF

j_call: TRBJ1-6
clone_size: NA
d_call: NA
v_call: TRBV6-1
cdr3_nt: TGTGCCAGCAGTGAAATAGGGAGCTCCTATAATTCACCCCTCCACTTT
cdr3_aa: CASSEIGSSYNSPLHF

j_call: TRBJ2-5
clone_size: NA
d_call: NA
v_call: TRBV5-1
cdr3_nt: TGCGCCAGCAGCTTGGAGGGACACGGTGGGGCCCAGTACTTC
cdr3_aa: CASSLEGHGGAQYF